Each of the 8 T cell receptor beta chains below was sequenced from the same sample in a study of response to subunit inactivated influenza vaccine. TCRdb recomputed calls from the RT-PCR reads with MiXCR, one row per CDR3 protein. This repertoire shows about 500,000 distinct CDR3 sequences, approximately 12% found once; its top ten account for about 12%. The sequenced sample was PBMCs from blood, obtained 40 to 50 days after vaccination. The receptors stem from a man aged 50-60 years who received an inactivated influenza vaccine.

The rearrangement uses TRBV30 and TRBJ2-1, with D possibly being TRBD1 or TRBD2 (5 bases each). Trimming shortened V by 0 bases and J by 6 bases, and 18 bases separated the two germline ends. The CDR3 spans 16 residues. From germline, CDR1 is GTSNPN and CDR2 SVGIG (reference sequence). CDR3 nucleotides: TGTGCCTGGAGTGTCCGGGGCAGGGTGACACTCAATGAGCAGTTCTTC. Translating gives CAWSVRGRVTLNEQFF.

The chain has TRBV28 and TRBJ2-1, with 11 positions matching TRBD2. CDR3 size: 16 residues. Germline V CDR1 and CDR2: MDHEN, SYDVKM. Trimming took 5 bases from V and 7 from J; bases not matched to a gene: 10. In DNA, the CDR3 is TGTGCCAGCAGTCCCCTTAGCGGGAGGGCCAAAAATGAGCAGTTCTTC. Translating gives CASSPLSGRAKNEQFF.

This clonotype has only a few counts. The chain joins TRBV20-1 to TRBJ2-7; D is possibly TRBD1 (5 bases). The CDR3 extends over 14 amino acids. V was trimmed by 5 bases and J by 5 bases, leaving 19 bases between them. Germline V gene sequence: CDR1 DFQATT, CDR2 SNEGSKA (reference sequence). The CDR3 nucleotides are TGCAGTGCTCGTGAAGGGGCCCGGTTACACGAGCAGTACTTC. Translated: CSAREGARLHEQYF.

This chain connects TRBV15 to TRBJ2-7; tentative D call: TRBD1 (6 bases). Germline V gene sequence: CDR1 LNHNV, CDR2 YYDKDF (reference sequence). The CDR3 loop spans 16 amino acids. Deletions cut 0 bases from V and 6 bases from J, with 18 bases between. CDR3 amino acids: CATSRDRQGPLLEQYF. In DNA, the CDR3 is TGTGCCACCAGCAGAGATCGGCAGGGGCCCCTCCTCGAGCAGTACTTC.

The sample holds a few counts of this clonotype. The V call is TRBV7-2, the J call TRBJ1-2; D is uncertain. The CDR3 covers 14 residues. Looked up from germline, CDR1 is SGHTA and CDR2 is FQGNSA. V lost 5 bases and J 7 bases, leaving 17 bases between the germline ends. CDR3 region: CASSPGLDRGGYTF. The CDR3 DNA reads TGTGCCAGCAGCCCAGGACTTGATCGGGGTGGCTACACCTTC.

This chain connects TRBV10-1 to TRBJ2-3, with D hard to call. The CDR3 runs to 15 residues. The germline V gene encodes CDR1 WNHNN and CDR2 SYGVQD (reference sequence). V gave up 0 bases and J gave up 3 bases, with 10 bases separating them. Written as DNA, the CDR3 is TGCGCCAGCAGTGAGTCGGCCGGTCAAACAGATACGCAGTATTTT. It is translated as CASSESAGQTDTQYF.

This clonotype was seen a handful of times. The V gene is TRBV28, the J gene TRBJ2-7, with 7 bases matching TRBD2. The J segment lost 0 bases and the V segment lost 3 bases, leaving 5 bases of the junction unmatched. The CDR3 extends over 15 amino acids. CDR1 and CDR2 (germline): MDHEN, SYDVKM. CDR3 sequence (DNA): TGTGCCAGCAGTTTTATTAGCGGGCGCTCCTACGAGCAGTACTTC. Translated, it gives CASSFISGRSYEQYF.

At least ten counts were recorded for this clonotype. J is TRBJ2-1 and V is TRBV29-1; the D is unclear. Per germline, CDR1 SQVTM and CDR2 ANQGSEA. V lost 7 bases, J lost 4 bases, and 11 bases lay in between. The length of the CDR3 is 12 residues. The CDR3 nucleotides read TGCAGCGGCTGCTGGCTATACAATGAGCAGTTCTTC. Translating gives CSGCWLYNEQFF.